This T cell receptor beta chain is from a study of blood T cell repertoires in COVID-19. The overall study: The samples span acute and convalescent COVID-19 from the United States, Italy and Spain.

As handled by the study authors: Amplification from reference gene primers served as the basis for estimated nucleated cell counts. Only in-frame clones appear in the TCRdb table, and some are missing; sequencing was by immunoSEQ multiplex PCR. From that table come the V and J calls and clone size; the DNA was used to work out D and trimming. Altogether 200,000 to 250,000 clones are present, around 86% being singletons, with the ten largest covering 4.5% to 5.5%. Trimming stripped 4 bases from V and 1 base from J, with 16 bases between. The CDR3 consists of 16 residues. Germline V gives CDR1 SGHNT, CDR2 YYREEE (reference sequence).

The sequenced sample was peripheral blood. The sequence was collected from a woman aged 70-85 years with COVID-19, enrolled during active disease. This chain joins TRBV5-4 and TRBJ2-3; D is possibly TRBD1 (7 bases). The CDR3 reads CASSQEGAAGTDTQYF. The CDR3 DNA reads TGTGCCAGCAGCCAGGAGGGGGCGGCGGGCACAGATACGCAGTATTTT.